Shown below are 14 T cell receptor beta chains from a single sample sequenced in a study of T cell changes during pregnancy in multiple sclerosis. Generated by immunoSEQ multiplex PCR, the TCRdb table keeps only in-frame clones and is missing some. The sample shows roughly 40,000 clones, roughly 90% of them seen only once. The source was CD8+ T cells from peripheral blood mononuclear cells, collected before pregnancy. These receptors came from a female donor with multiple sclerosis, enrolled in a pregnancy study.

The V gene is TRBV5-4, the J gene TRBJ2-1; D unclear. V lost 10 bases and J 4 bases, leaving 18 bases between the germline ends. The CDR3 covers 14 residues. Germline CDR1 reads SGHNT; CDR2 reads YYREEE (reference sequence). Here the CDR3 DNA reads TGTGCCGGCACCAGCGAGGAAGGATACAATGAGCAGTTCTTC. It encodes CAGTSEEGYNEQFF.

The V and J genes are TRBV5-1 and TRBJ2-1, with 9 bases matching TRBD1. Trimming cost V 3 bases and J 7 bases; bases outside gene matches: 8. This CDR3 has 15 amino acids. CDR1 SGHRS and CDR2 YFSETQ come from the germline V gene. CDR3 region: CASSSRDRVLNEQFF. CDR3 sequence (DNA): TGCGCCAGCAGCTCCCGGGACAGGGTTTTAAATGAGCAGTTCTTC.

This chain joins TRBV2 and TRBJ2-7; 11 bases are a match to TRBD1. The CDR3 is 15 amino acids. After removal of 6 bases from V and 4 bases from J, the junction contained 8 bases not matched to a gene. Germline CDR1 is SNHLY and CDR2 is FYNNEI. CDR3 DNA sequence: TGTGCCAGCAGGGAGGACAGGGGGCCAATATACGAGCAGTACTTC. Residues: CASREDRGPIYEQYF.

This clone rates as medium-sized. The chain recombines TRBV28 with TRBJ2-1; 11 bases line up with TRBD2. Germline trimming cut 4 bases from V and 2 bases from J; bases unmatched to any gene: 13. Germline CDR1 reads MDHEN; CDR2 reads SYDVKM. CDR3 length: 19 amino acids. The CDR3 sequence is CASSSMPALAGATYNEQFF. CDR3 nucleotide sequence: TGTGCCAGCAGTTCAATGCCGGCACTAGCGGGAGCGACCTACAATGAGCAGTTCTTC.

The chain recombines TRBV9 with TRBJ1-6; TRBD1 agrees at 7 bases. Trimming cost V 0 bases and J 12 bases; bases outside gene matches: 9. The CDR3 covers 15 residues. Germline V gene lookup returns CDR1 SGDLS and CDR2 YYNGEE. This CDR3 reads CASSVGQGTLRPLHF. The CDR3 coding sequence is TGTGCCAGCAGCGTAGGACAGGGTACCCTACGACCCCTCCACTTT. The entire variable domain, with the rest obtained from reference TRBV9 and TRBJ1-6, is as follows: DSGVTQTPKHLITATGQRVTLRCSPRSGDLSVYWYQQSLDQGLQFLIQYYNGEERAKGNILERFSAQQFPDLHSELNLSSLELGDSALYFCASSVGQGTLRPLHFGNGTRLTVT.

This sequence joins TRBV7-9 and TRBJ2-1; TRBD2 aligns across 7 bases. Trimming removed 1 base from V and 2 bases from J; junction bases left unmatched: 5. The CDR3 is made up of 16 amino acids. CDR1 and CDR2 (germline): SEHNR, FQNEAQ (reference sequence). The DNA of the CDR3 is TGTGCCAGCAGCTTAGTAGCTACTAGCGCCTACAATGAGCAGTTCTTC. It specifies CASSLVATSAYNEQFF. Together with reference TRBV7-9 and TRBJ2-1, the CDR3 gives the full variable domain: DTGVSQNPRHKITKRGQNVTFRCDPISEHNRLYWYRQTLGQGPEFLTYFQNEAQLEKSRLLSDRFSAERPKGSFSTLEIQRTEQGDSAMYLCASSLVATSAYNEQFFGPGTRLTVL.

The chain joins TRBV5-6 to TRBJ2-1, with D hard to call. This CDR3 comprises 12 residues. Trimming cost V 0 bases and J 9 bases, with 7 bases left between them. Germline loops: CDR1 SGHDT, CDR2 YYEEEE. The CDR3 loop is CASSLEQLEQFF. The CDR3 DNA follows: TGTGCCAGCAGCTTGGAACAGCTTGAGCAGTTCTTC.

The chain links TRBV28 to TRBJ2-1; TRBD2 might be the D (5 bases). The CDR3 totals 16 residues. CDR1 is MDHEN, CDR2 SYDVKM, per germline. Trimming shortened V by 7 bases and J by 0 bases, and 16 bases separated the two germline ends. The CDR3 bases are TGTGCCAGCAATATCCTAAGCGGTAACTCCTACAATGAGCAGTTCTTC. It yields the protein CASNILSGNSYNEQFF.

This sequence joins TRBV9 and TRBJ2-2, with 10 bases fitting TRBD2. From germline, CDR1 is SGDLS and CDR2 YYNGEE. Trimming removed 4 bases from V and 2 bases from J; junction bases left unmatched: 5. This CDR3 spans 16 amino acids. The CDR3 nucleotides are TGTGCCAGCAGCTACCGACTAGCGGGCAACACCGGGGAGCTGTTTTTT. Protein sequence: CASSYRLAGNTGELFF.

The chain employs TRBV28 and TRBJ1-2, with D hard to call. The CDR3 covers 14 residues. Germline loops: CDR1 MDHEN, CDR2 SYDVKM. Trimming took off 3 bases at V and 1 base at J, with 9 bases between the two ends. CDR3 in amino acids: CASSFIGSNYGYTF. CDR3 nucleotide sequence: TGTGCCAGCAGTTTTATAGGGAGTAACTATGGCTACACCTTC.

This clone came up once. The rearrangement uses TRBV29-1 and TRBJ2-1, with 11 bases fitting TRBD2. The V gene's germline CDR1 is SQVTM and CDR2 ANQGSEA. V was clipped by 5 bases and J by 4 bases; unmatched bases: 4. The CDR3 is made up of 14 amino acids. The CDR3 coding sequence is TGCAGCGTTATAGCGGGAGGGGCTTACAATGAGCAGTTCTTC. Its translation is CSVIAGGAYNEQFF.

The chain recombines TRBV4-1 with TRBJ2-3, with a weak D call TRBD2 (6 bases). V was pared by 2 bases and J by 2 bases, with 11 bases between. Germline V gives CDR1 MGHRA, CDR2 YSYEKL. The CDR3 is made up of 15 amino acids. The CDR3 is CASSQSPSDTDTQYF. The DNA of the CDR3 is TGCGCCAGCAGCCAAAGTCCTAGCGACACAGATACGCAGTATTTT.

The V call is TRBV5-1, the J call TRBJ2-6; 7 bases line up with TRBD1. The J segment lost 2 bases and the V segment lost 4 bases, leaving 3 bases of the junction unmatched. The CDR3 totals 15 residues. In germline, CDR1 is SGHRS, CDR2 YFSETQ. This chain's CDR3 is CASSQDRAGANVLTF. CDR3 DNA: TGCGCCAGCAGCCAAGACAGGGCTGGGGCCAACGTCCTGACTTTC.

The chain has TRBV7-6 and TRBJ2-3; 11 nucleotides agree with TRBD2. This CDR3 region has 16 residues. The V gene end was trimmed by 5 bases and the J gene end by 5 bases; junction bases not matched to a gene: 9. The germline V gene has CDR1 SGHVS and CDR2 FNYEAQ. The CDR3 DNA reads TGTGCCAGCAGCCCAACCGGGACTAGCGGATTAGATACGCAGTATTTT. Its protein is CASSPTGTSGLDTQYF.